The sequence of this TCR beta chain was determined in a study of cytomegalovirus exposure and HLA in healthy donors. Study-wide context: The study's early data release held about 77 million unique TCRs from HLA-typed donors. Study-level results: Reports showed the classifier diagnosing cytomegalovirus status with high specificity and sensitivity. Another analysis was done later, and it associated approximately 17,000 TCR beta sequences with HLA alleles at 0.05 false discovery rate.

This clone was seen more than once but under ten times. The antigen remains undetermined. A multiplex PCR was run with 60 Vbeta primers and 13 Jbeta primers. TCRdb's copy holds only in-frame clones and misses some; the assay was immunoSEQ multiplex PCR. The repertoire holds approximately 120,000 clones, with around 80% as singletons. This CDR3 is built from 13 residues. Germline-derived CDR1 and CDR2 are MNHNS and SASEGT. The germline V and J ends were trimmed by 6 bases and 4 bases, with 11 bases remaining between them. The clonotype comes from a female donor in good health and CMV-seronegative. What was sequenced was PBMCs. This rearrangement joins TRBV6-1 to TRBJ2-3; TRBD1 is a possible D gene (7 bases). CDR3 residues: CASRSRGADTQYF. Here the CDR3 DNA reads TGTGCCAGCAGGAGCAGGGGGGCAGATACGCAGTATTTT.